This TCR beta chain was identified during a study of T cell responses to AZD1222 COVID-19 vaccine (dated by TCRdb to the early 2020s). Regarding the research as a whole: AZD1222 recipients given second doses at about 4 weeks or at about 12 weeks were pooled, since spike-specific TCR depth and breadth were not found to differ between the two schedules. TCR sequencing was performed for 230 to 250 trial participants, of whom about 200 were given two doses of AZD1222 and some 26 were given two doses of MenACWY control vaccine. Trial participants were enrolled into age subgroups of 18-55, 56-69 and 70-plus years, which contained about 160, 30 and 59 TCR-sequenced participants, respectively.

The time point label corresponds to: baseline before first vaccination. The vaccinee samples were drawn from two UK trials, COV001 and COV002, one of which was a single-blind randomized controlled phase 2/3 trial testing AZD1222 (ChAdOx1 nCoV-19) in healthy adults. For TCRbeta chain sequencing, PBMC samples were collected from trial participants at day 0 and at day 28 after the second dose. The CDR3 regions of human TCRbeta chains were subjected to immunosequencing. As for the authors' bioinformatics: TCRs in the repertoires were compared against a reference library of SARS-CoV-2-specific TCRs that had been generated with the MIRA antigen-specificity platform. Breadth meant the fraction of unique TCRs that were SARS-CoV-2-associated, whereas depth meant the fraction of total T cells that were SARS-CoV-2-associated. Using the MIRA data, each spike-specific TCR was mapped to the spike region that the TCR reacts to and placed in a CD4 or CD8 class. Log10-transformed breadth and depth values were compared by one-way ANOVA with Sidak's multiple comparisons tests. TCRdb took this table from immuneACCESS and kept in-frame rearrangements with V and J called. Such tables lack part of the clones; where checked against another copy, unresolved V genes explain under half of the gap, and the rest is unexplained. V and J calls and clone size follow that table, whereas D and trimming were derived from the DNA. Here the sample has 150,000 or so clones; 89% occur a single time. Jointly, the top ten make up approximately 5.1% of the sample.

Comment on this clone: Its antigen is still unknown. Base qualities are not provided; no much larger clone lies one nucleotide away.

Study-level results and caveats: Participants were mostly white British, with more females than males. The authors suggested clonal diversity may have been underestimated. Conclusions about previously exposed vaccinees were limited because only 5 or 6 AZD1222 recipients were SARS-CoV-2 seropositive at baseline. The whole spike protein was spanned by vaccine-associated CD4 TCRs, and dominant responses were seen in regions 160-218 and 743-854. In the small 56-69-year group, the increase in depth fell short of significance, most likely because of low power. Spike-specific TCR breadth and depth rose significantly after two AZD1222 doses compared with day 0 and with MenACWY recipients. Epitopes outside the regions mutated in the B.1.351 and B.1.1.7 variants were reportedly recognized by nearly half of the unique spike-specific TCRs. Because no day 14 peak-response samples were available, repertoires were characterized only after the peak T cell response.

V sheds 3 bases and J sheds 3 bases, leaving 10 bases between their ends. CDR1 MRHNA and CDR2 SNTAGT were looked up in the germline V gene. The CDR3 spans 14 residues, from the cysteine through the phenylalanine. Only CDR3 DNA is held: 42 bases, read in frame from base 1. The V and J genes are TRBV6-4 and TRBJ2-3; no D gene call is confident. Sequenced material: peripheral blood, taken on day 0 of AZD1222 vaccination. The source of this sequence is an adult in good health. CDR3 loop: CASSEGGMTDTQYF. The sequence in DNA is TGTGCCAGCAGTGAGGGTGGGATGACAGATACGCAGTATTTT.